The clone carrying this TCR beta chain was recorded at least ten times. Germline CDR1 DFQATT, CDR2 SNEGSKA (reference sequence). This CDR3 comprises 15 residues. J lost 7 bases, V lost 0 bases, and 7 bases had no gene match. These data originate in a study of T cells in Graves' hyperthyroidism and ophthalmopathy. There were TCR beta CDR3 regions amplified from RNA transcripts. HTBI primers were used for first-round RT-PCR of the TCR CDR3. Each CDR3 protein is one row after TCRdb ran MiXCR on the multiplex PCR reads. Of over 300,000 distinct CDR3 sequences in the sample, around 13% were seen once. The sample comprised blood. The genes are TRBV20-1 and TRBJ2-1; 9 nucleotides line up with TRBD2. This TCR was sampled from a woman in her thirties or forties with Graves' ophthalmopathy. The CDR3 is CSAREWGLAGNEQFF. The CDR3 DNA sequence: TGCAGTGCTAGAGAGTGGGGACTAGCAGGGAATGAGCAGTTCTTC.